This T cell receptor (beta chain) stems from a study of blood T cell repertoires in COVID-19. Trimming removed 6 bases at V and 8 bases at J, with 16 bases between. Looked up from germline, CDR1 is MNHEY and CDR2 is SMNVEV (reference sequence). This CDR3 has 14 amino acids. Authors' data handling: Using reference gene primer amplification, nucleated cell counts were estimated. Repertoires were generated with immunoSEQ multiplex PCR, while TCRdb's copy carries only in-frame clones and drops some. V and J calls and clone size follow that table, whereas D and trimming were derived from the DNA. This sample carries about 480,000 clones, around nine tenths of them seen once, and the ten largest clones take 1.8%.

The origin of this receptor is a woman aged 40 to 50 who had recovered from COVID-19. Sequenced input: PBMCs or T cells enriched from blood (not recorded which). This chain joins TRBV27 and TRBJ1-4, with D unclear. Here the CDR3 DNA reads TGTGCCAGCAGACGACTTACCTCCCTGGAAAAACTGTTTTTT. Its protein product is CASRRLTSLEKLFF.